Sequencing of this T cell receptor (beta chain) was carried out in a study of CD4+ T cells in melanoma. Study results and limitations: In melanoma, neoantigen-specific CD4+ T cells reportedly differed in differentiation state. A reported correlation linked neoantigen-specific CD4+ T cells to CD8+, macrophage and B cell function.

The length of the CDR3 is 15 residues. The germline V gene has CDR1 MNHNY and CDR2 SVGAGI (reference sequence). Deletions cut 4 bases from V and 0 bases from J, with 7 bases between. Only in-frame clones appear in the TCRdb table, and some are missing; sequencing was by immunoSEQ multiplex PCR. The sample has about 21,000 clones, 78% seen once. With regard to this clone: Its antigen is currently unknown.

The receptor comes from a human donor with melanoma. V and J are TRBV6-6 and TRBJ1-6; D is unclear. The CDR3 DNA reads TGTGCCAGCAGTTCCCTGAGCTCCTATAATTCACCCCTCCACTTT. It translates to CASSSLSSYNSPLHF.